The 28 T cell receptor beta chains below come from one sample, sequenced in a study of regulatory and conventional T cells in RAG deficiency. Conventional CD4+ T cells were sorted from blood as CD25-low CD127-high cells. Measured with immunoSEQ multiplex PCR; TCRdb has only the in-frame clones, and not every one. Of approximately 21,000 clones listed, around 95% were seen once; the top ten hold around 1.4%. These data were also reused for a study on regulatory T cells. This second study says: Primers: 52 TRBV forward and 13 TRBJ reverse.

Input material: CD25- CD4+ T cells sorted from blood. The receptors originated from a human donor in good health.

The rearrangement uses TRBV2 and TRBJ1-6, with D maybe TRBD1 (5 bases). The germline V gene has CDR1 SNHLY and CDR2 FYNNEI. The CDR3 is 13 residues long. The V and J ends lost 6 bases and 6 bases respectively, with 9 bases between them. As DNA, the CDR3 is TGTGCCAGCAGCCTGACAGCTAATTCACCCCTCCACTTT. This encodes CASSLTANSPLHF.

The CDR3 reads CASGLPRGYRNSTDTQYF. As DNA, the CDR3 is TGTGCTAGTGGTTTGCCTAGGGGATACCGAAATAGCACAGATACGCAGTATTTT. V usage is TRBV12-5 and J usage is TRBJ2-3; tentatively, D is TRBD1 (5 bases). The CDR3 consists of 18 residues. Trimming took off 2 bases at V and 0 bases at J, with 18 bases between the two ends. Per the germline V gene, CDR1 is LGHNT and CDR2 is FRNRAP.

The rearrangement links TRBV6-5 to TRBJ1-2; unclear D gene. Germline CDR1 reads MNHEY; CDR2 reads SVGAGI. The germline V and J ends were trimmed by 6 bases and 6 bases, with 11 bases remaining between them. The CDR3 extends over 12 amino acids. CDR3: CASRTGGNGYTF. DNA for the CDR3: TGTGCCAGCAGGACCGGAGGGAATGGCTACACCTTC.

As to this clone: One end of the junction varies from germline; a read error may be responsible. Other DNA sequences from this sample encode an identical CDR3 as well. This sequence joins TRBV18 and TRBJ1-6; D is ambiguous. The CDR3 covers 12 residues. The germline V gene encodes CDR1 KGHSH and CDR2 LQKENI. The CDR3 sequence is CASSDFNSPLHF. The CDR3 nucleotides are TGTGCCAGCTCAGACTTTAATTCCCCCCTCCACTTT.

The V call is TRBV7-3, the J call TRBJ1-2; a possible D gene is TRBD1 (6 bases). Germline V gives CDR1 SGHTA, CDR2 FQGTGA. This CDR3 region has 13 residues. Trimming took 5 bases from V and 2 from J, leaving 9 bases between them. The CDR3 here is CASSPDRNYGYTF. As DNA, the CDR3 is TGTGCCAGCAGCCCCGACAGGAACTATGGCTACACCTTC.

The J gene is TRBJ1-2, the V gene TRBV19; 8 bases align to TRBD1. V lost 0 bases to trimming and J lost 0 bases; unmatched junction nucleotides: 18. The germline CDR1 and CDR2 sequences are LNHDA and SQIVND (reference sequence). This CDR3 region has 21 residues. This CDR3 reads CASSIEGPGGYKNAPNYGYTF. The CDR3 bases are TGTGCCAGTAGTATAGAGGGCCCAGGGGGCTACAAGAACGCCCCTAACTATGGCTACACCTTC.

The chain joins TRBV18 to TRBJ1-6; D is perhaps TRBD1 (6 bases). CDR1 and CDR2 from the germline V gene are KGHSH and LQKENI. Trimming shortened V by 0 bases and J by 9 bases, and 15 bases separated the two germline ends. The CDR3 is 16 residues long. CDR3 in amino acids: CASSPPPGAGVSPLHF. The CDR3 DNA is TGTGCCAGCTCACCACCACCCGGGGCAGGGGTTTCACCCCTCCACTTT.

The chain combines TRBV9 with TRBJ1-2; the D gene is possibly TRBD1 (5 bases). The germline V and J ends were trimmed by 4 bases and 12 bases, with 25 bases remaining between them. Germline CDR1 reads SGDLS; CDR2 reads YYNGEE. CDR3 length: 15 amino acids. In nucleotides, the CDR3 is TGTGCCAGCAGCCCCCAGGGCCTGGGATGGGCATCCGACACCTTC. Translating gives CASSPQGLGWASDTF.

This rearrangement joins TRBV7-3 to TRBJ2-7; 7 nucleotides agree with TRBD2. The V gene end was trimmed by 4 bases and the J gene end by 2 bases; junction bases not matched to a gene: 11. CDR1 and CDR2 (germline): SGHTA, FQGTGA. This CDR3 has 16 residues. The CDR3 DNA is TGTGCCAGCAGCTCACACCTAGCGGAGCCACCCTACGAGCAGTACTTC. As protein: CASSSHLAEPPYEQYF.

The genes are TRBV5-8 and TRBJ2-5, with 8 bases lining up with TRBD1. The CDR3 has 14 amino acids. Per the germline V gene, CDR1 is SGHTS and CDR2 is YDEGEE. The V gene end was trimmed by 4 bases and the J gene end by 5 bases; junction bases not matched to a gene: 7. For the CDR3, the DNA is TGTGCCAGCAGCCTGCAGGGGGCTGGGGAGACCCAGTACTTC. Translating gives CASSLQGAGETQYF.

Here the CDR3 DNA reads TGTGCCAGCAGTAAGGACAGGGGGAATTCACCCCTCCACTTT. This sequence encodes CASSKDRGNSPLHF. This rearrangement joins TRBV25-1 to TRBJ1-6, with TRBD1 identical over 10 bases. Germline V gene lookup returns CDR1 MGHDK and CDR2 SYGVNS. V shed 5 bases and J 7 bases; nucleotides not matched to a gene: 2. The CDR3 is 14 amino acids.

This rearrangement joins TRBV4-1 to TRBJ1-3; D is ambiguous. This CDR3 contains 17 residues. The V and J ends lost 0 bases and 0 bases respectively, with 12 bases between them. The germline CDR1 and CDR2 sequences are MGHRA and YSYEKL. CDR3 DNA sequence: TGCGCCAGCAGCCAAGAACAGAAGCGGCACTCTGGAAACACCATATATTTT. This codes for CASSQEQKRHSGNTIYF.

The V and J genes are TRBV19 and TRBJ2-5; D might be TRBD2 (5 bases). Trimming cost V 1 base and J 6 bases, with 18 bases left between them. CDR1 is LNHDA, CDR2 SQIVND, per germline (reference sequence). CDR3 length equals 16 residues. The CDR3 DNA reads TGTGCCAGTAGTATAGTATATGGCGGAGGCGTGAAGACCCAGTACTTC. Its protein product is CASSIVYGGGVKTQYF.

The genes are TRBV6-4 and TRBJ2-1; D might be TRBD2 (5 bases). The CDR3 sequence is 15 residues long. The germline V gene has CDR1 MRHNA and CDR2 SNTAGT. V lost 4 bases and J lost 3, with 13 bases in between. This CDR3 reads CASSVTGGYYNEQFF. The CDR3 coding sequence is TGTGCCAGCAGTGTAACGGGCGGGTACTACAATGAGCAGTTCTTC.

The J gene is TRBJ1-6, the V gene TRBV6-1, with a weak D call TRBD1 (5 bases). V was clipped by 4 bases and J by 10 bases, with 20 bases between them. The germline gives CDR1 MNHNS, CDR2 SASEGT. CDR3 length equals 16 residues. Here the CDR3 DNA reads TGTGCCAGCAGTGTTTTGACCTCAGGGCCTCGATCACCCCTCCACTTT. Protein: CASSVLTSGPRSPLHF.

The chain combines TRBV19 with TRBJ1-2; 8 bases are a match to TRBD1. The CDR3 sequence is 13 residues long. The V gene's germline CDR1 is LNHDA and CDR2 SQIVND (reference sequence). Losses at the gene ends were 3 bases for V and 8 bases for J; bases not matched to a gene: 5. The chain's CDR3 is CASSIRQGSGYTF. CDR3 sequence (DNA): TGTGCCAGTAGTATTAGACAGGGGTCCGGCTACACCTTC.

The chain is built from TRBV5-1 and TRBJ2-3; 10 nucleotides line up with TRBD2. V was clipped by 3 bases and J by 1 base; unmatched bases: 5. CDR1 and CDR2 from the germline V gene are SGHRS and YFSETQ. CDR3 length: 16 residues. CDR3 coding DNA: TGCGCCAGCAGCTCCGGGACTAGCGAAGGCACAGATACGCAGTATTTT. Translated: CASSSGTSEGTDTQYF. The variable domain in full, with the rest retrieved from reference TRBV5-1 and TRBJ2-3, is KAGVTQTPRYLIKTRGQQVTLSCSPISGHRSVSWYQQTPGQGLQFLFEYFSETQRNKGNFPGRFSGRQFSNSRSEMNVSTLELGDSALYLCASSSGTSEGTDTQYFGPGTRLTVL.

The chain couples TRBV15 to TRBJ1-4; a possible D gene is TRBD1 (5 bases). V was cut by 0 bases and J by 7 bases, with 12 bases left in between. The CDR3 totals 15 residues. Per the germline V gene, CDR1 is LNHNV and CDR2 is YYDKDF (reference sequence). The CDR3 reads CATSREEGEGEKLFF. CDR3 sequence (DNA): TGTGCCACCAGCAGAGAGGAAGGGGAGGGTGAAAAACTGTTTTTT.

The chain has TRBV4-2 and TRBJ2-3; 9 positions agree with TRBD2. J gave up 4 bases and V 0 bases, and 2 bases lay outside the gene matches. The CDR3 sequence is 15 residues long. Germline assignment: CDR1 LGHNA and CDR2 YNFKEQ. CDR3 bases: TGTGCCAGCAGCCAAGATCGCGGGGGGGCAGATACGCAGTATTTT. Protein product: CASSQDRGGADTQYF.

The CDR3 reads CASSLNIHRTQARGYTF. In DNA form, the CDR3 reads TGTGCCAGCAGCCTTAATATCCACAGGACACAAGCAAGGGGCTACACCTTC. The chain has TRBV5-6 and TRBJ1-2; D may be TRBD1 (5 bases). The germline V gene has CDR1 SGHDT and CDR2 YYEEEE. V was pared by 4 bases and J by 8 bases, with 27 bases between. CDR3 length equals 17 residues. The complete variable domain, with remaining parts taken from reference TRBV5-6 and TRBJ1-2, reads DAGVTQSPTHLIKTRGQQVTLRCSPKSGHDTVSWYQQALGQGPQFIFQYYEEEERQRGNFPDRFSGHQFPNYSSELNVNALLLGDSALYLCASSLNIHRTQARGYTFGSGTRLTVV.

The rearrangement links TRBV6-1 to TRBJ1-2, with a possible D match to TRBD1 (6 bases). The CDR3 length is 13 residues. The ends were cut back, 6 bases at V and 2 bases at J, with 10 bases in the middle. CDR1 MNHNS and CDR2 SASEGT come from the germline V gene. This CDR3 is CASSQDSNYGYTF. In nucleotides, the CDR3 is TGTGCCAGCAGCCAGGACAGCAACTATGGCTACACCTTC.

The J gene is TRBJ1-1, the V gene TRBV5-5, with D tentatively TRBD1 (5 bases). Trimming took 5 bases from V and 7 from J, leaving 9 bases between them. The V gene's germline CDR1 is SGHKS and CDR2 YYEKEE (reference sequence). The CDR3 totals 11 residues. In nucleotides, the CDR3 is TGTGCCAGCAGGGGGCAGGTTGAAGCTTTCTTT. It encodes CASRGQVEAFF.

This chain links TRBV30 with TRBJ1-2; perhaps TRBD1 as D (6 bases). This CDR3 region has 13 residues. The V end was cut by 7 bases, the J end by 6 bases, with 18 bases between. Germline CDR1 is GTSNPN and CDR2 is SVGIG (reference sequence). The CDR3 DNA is TGTGCCTCGTCACAGGGCCCAGTGGATGGCTACACCTTC. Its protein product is CASSQGPVDGYTF.

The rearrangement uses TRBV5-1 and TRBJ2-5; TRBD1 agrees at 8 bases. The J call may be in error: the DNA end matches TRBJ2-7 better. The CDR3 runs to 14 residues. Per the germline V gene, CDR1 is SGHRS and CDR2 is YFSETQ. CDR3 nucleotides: TGCGCCAGCAGCCCTGGACAGGGTCCTTACGAGCAGTACTTC. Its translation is CASSPGQGPYEQYF.

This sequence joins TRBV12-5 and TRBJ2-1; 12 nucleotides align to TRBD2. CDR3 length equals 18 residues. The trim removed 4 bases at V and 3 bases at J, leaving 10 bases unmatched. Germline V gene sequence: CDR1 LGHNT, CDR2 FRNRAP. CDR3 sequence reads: CASGSNPLAGGFYNEQFF. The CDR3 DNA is TGTGCTAGTGGTTCCAACCCCCTAGCGGGGGGGTTCTACAATGAGCAGTTCTTC.

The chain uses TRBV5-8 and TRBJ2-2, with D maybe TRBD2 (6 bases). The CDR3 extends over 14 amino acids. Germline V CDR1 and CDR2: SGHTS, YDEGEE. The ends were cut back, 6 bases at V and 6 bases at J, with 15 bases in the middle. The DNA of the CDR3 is TGTGCCAGCATTTGGAGGGGATTCGCCGGGGAGCTGTTTTTT. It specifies CASIWRGFAGELFF.

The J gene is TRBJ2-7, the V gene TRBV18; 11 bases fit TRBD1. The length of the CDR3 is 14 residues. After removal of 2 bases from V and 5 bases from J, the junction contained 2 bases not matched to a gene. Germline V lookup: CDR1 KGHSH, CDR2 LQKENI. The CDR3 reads CASSPGQGANEQYF. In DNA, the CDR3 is TGTGCCAGCTCACCAGGACAGGGGGCCAACGAGCAGTACTTC. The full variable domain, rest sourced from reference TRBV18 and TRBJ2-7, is NAGVMQNPRHLVRRRGQEARLRCSPMKGHSHVYWYRQLPEEGLKFMVYLQKENIIDESGMPKERFSAEFPKEGPSILRIQQVVRGDSAAYFCASSPGQGANEQYFGPGTRLTVT.

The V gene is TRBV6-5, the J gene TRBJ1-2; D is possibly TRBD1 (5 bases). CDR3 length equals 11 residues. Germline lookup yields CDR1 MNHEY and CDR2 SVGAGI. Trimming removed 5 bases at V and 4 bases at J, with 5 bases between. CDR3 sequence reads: CASSDSYGYTF. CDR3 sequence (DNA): TGTGCCAGCAGTGACAGCTATGGCTACACCTTC.